The 14 T cell receptor beta chains below come from one sample, sequenced in a study of T cell repertoires in cytomegalovirus infection. TCRdb re-derived calls from the reads in MiXCR, one entry per CDR3 protein. This table holds 310,000 or so distinct CDR3 sequences, 9.6% found once. Specimen: PBMCs. These receptor sequences come from a human donor in good health (CMV status not recorded). Some clones in this sample may be carry-over from other donors' samples.

The rearrangement uses TRBV29-1 and TRBJ2-1; no firm D call. Germline V CDR1 and CDR2: SQVTM, ANQGSEA. The CDR3 has 10 residues. Trimming left V 6 bases short and J 16 bases short, with 16 bases between. The CDR3 loop reads CSVSNPLFFF. The CDR3 DNA is TGCAGCGTATCTAACCCTCTTTTTTTCTTC.

This clonotype was counted many times. The chain uses TRBV19 and TRBJ1-1; no firm D call. Trimming took off 5 bases at V and 4 bases at J, with 17 bases between the two ends. The length of the CDR3 is 15 residues. Per the germline V gene, CDR1 is LNHDA and CDR2 is SQIVND (reference sequence). The CDR3 sequence: CASSPTLAAGTEAFF. The CDR3, as DNA: TGTGCCAGTAGTCCCACTCTGGCGGCTGGCACTGAAGCTTTCTTT.

The table lists this clonotype with many counts. V usage is TRBV20-1 and J usage is TRBJ1-2; D is undetermined. CDR1 is DFQATT and CDR2 is SNEGSKA in the germline V gene (reference sequence). Trimming cost V 7 bases and J 1 base, with 7 bases left between them. The CDR3 has 11 amino acids. DNA of the CDR3: TGCAGTGGGGTCCTTAACTATGGCTACACCTTC. As protein: CSGVLNYGYTF.

The rearrangement joins TRBV20-1 to TRBJ2-1; TRBD1 matches at 10 bases. In germline, CDR1 is DFQATT, CDR2 SNEGSKA (reference sequence). The CDR3 extends over 14 amino acids. V was clipped by 0 bases and J by 8 bases; unmatched bases: 4. CDR3 nucleotide sequence: TGCAGTGCTAGAGATGGGGACAGGGGCGATGAGCAGTTCTTC. Its protein is CSARDGDRGDEQFF.

The table lists this clonotype with many counts. The V and J genes are TRBV6-5 and TRBJ2-6; D remains ambiguous. Trimming shortened V by 5 bases and J by 0 bases, and 11 bases separated the two germline ends. This CDR3 is 16 amino acids long. Germline V gene lookup returns CDR1 MNHEY and CDR2 SVGAGI. The CDR3 protein is CASSARIISGANVLTF. The CDR3 DNA sequence: TGTGCCAGCAGTGCCCGTATCATCTCTGGGGCCAACGTCCTGACTTTC.

This clonotype was recorded at least ten times. The chain uses TRBV12-3 or TRBV12-4 and TRBJ1-5, with 7 bases that match TRBD1. Losses at the gene ends were 5 bases for V and 3 bases for J; bases not matched to a gene: 4. The CDR3 contains 14 residues. The CDR3 DNA sequence: TGTGCCAGCAGTGCGGGACAGTTCAATCAGCCCCAGCATTTT. Protein product: CASSAGQFNQPQHF.

The sample holds many counts of this clonotype. The rearrangement uses TRBV7-2 and TRBJ2-3; D is unresolved. The CDR3 runs 12 residues. Deletions cut 5 bases from V and 7 bases from J, with 10 bases between. Germline assignment: CDR1 SGHTA and CDR2 FQGNSA. The CDR3 is CASSPLENTQYF. The CDR3, as DNA: TGTGCCAGCAGCCCCCTCGAGAATACGCAGTATTTT.

The rearrangement joins TRBV28 to TRBJ2-7; D ambiguous. Between the trimmed V and J ends, which lost 5 bases and 3 bases, there was a span of 20 bases. The CDR3 length is 16 residues. CDR1 and CDR2 from the germline V gene are MDHEN and SYDVKM. DNA of the CDR3: TGTGCCAGCAGTCCCAGTGGAGAAGCAGCGATCTACGAGCAGTACGTC. It translates to CASSPSGEAAIYEQYV.

This clonotype was observed many times. V is TRBV15 and J is TRBJ2-3; 9 positions match TRBD2. The CDR3 length is 18 residues. The germline gives CDR1 LNHNV, CDR2 YYDKDF (reference sequence). V was pared by 0 bases and J by 4 bases, with 11 bases of the junction left unmatched. The CDR3 region has the DNA TGTGCCACCAGCAGAGAACGCGGTGCGGGGGGGGAGGCAGATACGCAGTATTTT. This sequence encodes CATSRERGAGGEADTQYF.

This clonotype was counted at least ten times. V is TRBV27 and J is TRBJ2-3, with TRBD2 matching 9 bases. Germline V gene data show CDR1 as MNHEY and CDR2 as SMNVEV (reference sequence). CDR3 length equals 19 residues. V trimming: 6 bases; J trimming: 0 bases; junction bases outside the gene matches: 16. The CDR3 nucleotides are TGTGCCAGCAGAGAGCAATGGGCGGGGGGGCCCCGGAGCACAGATACGCAGTATTTT. Translation gives CASREQWAGGPRSTDTQYF.

As regards this clonotype: A much bigger clone sits one base away, suggesting this may be a read error. The chain uses TRBV28 and TRBJ2-1, with D hard to call. The germline CDR1 and CDR2 sequences are MDHEN and SYDVKM. There are 10 residues in the CDR3. CDR3 nucleotides: TGTGACAGCAGTTCCAATGAGCAGTTCTTC. Its translation is CDSSSNEQFF.

This clonotype appeared many times. The chain carries TRBV5-5 and TRBJ2-5; D is unclear. Germline V CDR1 and CDR2: SGHKS, YYEKEE (reference sequence). The CDR3 covers 16 residues. Between the trimmed V and J ends, which lost 0 bases and 2 bases, there was a span of 14 bases. The CDR3 sequence is CASSLGTTDGQETQYF. In nucleotides, the CDR3 is TGTGCCAGCAGCTTGGGAACCACGGACGGTCAAGAGACCCAGTACTTC.

This clonotype has at least ten counts. The genes are TRBV20-1 and TRBJ1-5; D remains ambiguous. The CDR3 contains 14 residues. Trimming cost V 4 bases and J 3 bases, with 13 bases left between them. Germline V gene sequence: CDR1 DFQATT, CDR2 SNEGSKA (reference sequence). The chain's CDR3 is CSAISLMNNQPQHF. DNA for the CDR3: TGCAGTGCTATCTCCCTCATGAACAATCAGCCCCAGCATTTT.

This clonotype was counted ten times or more. The chain carries TRBV10-3 and TRBJ2-5, with 9 bases aligning to TRBD2. J was trimmed by 6 bases and V by 8 bases; bases with no gene match: 13. There are 15 residues in the CDR3. CDR1 and CDR2 from the germline V gene are ENHRY and SYGVKD. CDR3 loop: CAIGPPAGGRKTQYF. CDR3 DNA sequence: TGTGCCATCGGCCCTCCGGCGGGGGGGAGAAAGACCCAGTACTTC.